A selection of T cell receptor beta chains follows, all from one sample in a study of T-cell memory formation after mild COVID-19. TCRdb used MiXCR to reprocess the 5' RACE reads, holding one entry per CDR3 protein. The table has 560,000 or so distinct CDR3 sequences, 15% to 20% seen once; the top ten hold 8.1%. Sequenced: PBMCs or a T cell subset sorted from them (not recorded which). All receptors come from an adult woman who had mild COVID-19 (a few samples of this study predate the infection). Cell type and time point are not known. The CDR3 runs from the conserved cysteine through the conserved F or W. Each record gives: J gene, V gene, CDR3 length, D gene, clone size, CDR3 DNA, CDR3 protein. A D gene is named only where the DNA matches it firmly. Not all rows give a size; the values are once, few, many and, for expanded clones, a class.

J: TRBJ2-4
V: TRBV29-1
length: 13
D: NA
size: NA
DNA: TGCAGCGTCGAACCGGGACCTCAAAACATTCAGTACTTC
CDR3: CSVEPGPQNIQYF

J: TRBJ2-1
V: TRBV18
length: 16
D: NA
size: NA
DNA: TGTGCCAGCTCCGACGGACAGCCCAGCTCCTACAATGAGCAGTTCTTC
CDR3: CASSDGQPSSYNEQFF

J: TRBJ2-3
V: TRBV7-6
length: 15
D: TRBD2
size: medium-sized
DNA: TGTGCCAGCAGCCCACTAGCGGGAAGAACAGATACGCAGTATTTT
CDR3: CASSPLAGRTDTQYF

J: TRBJ2-3
V: TRBV5-6
length: 14
D: NA
size: few
DNA: TGTGCCAGCAGCTTGGGATCGTGGGGGAACGCGCAGTATTTT
CDR3: CASSLGSWGNAQYF

J: TRBJ2-1
V: TRBV7-9
length: 15
D: NA
size: NA
DNA: TGTGCCAGCAGTCCCCAGGGGCTATCCTACAATGAGCAGTTATTC
CDR3: CASSPQGLSYNEQLF

J: TRBJ2-7
V: TRBV6-1
length: 13
D: NA
size: many
DNA: TGTGCCAGCAGCGACGGGGGCTCCTACGAGCAGTACTTC
CDR3: CASSDGGSYEQYF

J: TRBJ1-1
V: TRBV4-1
length: 13
D: NA
size: NA
DNA: TGCGCCAGCGATAGGGGGTCGAGCACTGAAGCTTTCTTT
CDR3: CASDRGSSTEAFF

J: TRBJ1-1
V: TRBV7-2
length: 13
D: NA
size: NA
DNA: TGTGCCAGCAGCCCCACGTGGGGGTCTAAAGCTTTCTTT
CDR3: CASSPTWGSKAFF

J: TRBJ1-1
V: TRBV9
length: 15
D: NA
size: NA
DNA: TGTGCCAGCAGCGTAGATCAGGGTGGGAGCACTGAAGCTTTCTTT
CDR3: CASSVDQGGSTEAFF

J: TRBJ2-1
V: TRBV7-2
length: 15
D: TRBD2
size: NA
DNA: TGTGCCAGCAGCAGAGACGCGGGGGCCTACAATGAGCAGTTCTTC
CDR3: CASSRDAGAYNEQFF

J: TRBJ2-3
V: TRBV5-5
length: 15
D: TRBD2
size: NA
DNA: TGTGCCAGCAGCCCAGCGGGACCTAGCACAGATACGCAGTATTTT
CDR3: CASSPAGPSTDTQYF

J: TRBJ2-3
V: TRBV20-1
length: 12
D: NA
size: few
DNA: TGCAGTGCTACCCTGGAGCGGGTTAGGCAGTATTTT
CDR3: CSATLERVRQYF

J: TRBJ2-1
V: TRBV5-6
length: 15
D: TRBD2
size: NA
DNA: TGTGCCAGCAGCGAAACTAGCGGGAGCTTGGATGAGCAGTTCTTC
CDR3: CASSETSGSLDEQFF

J: TRBJ2-1
V: TRBV14
length: 14
D: NA
size: NA
DNA: TGTGCCAGCAGCCAAGAGGGCTGGGGGAATGAGCAGTTCTTC
CDR3: CASSQEGWGNEQFF

J: TRBJ1-1
V: TRBV5-4
length: 15
D: NA
size: few
DNA: TGTGCCAGCAGCTTACCCACCGCCCCGGGGACTGAAGCTTTCTTT
CDR3: CASSLPTAPGTEAFF

J: TRBJ2-5
V: TRBV4-1
length: 16
D: NA
size: few
DNA: TGCGCCAGCAGCCCGATAGGGGGGGGCCGCCAAGAGACCCAGTACTTC
CDR3: CASSPIGGGRQETQYF

J: TRBJ1-5
V: TRBV6-2/TRBV6-3
length: 17
D: TRBD1
size: few
DNA: TGTGCCAGCAGTTACTCGCCGGGACAGGGGAAGAATCAGCCCCAGCATTTT
CDR3: CASSYSPGQGKNQPQHF

J: TRBJ2-6
V: TRBV7-3
length: 13
D: NA
size: NA
DNA: TGTGCCAGCATGAGGTCTGGGGCCAACGTCCTGACTTTC
CDR3: CASMRSGANVLTF

J: TRBJ2-1
V: TRBV12-3/TRBV12-4
length: 12
D: NA
size: many
DNA: TGTGCCAGCAGTCGCATTCACAATGAGCAGTTCTTC
CDR3: CASSRIHNEQFF

J: TRBJ1-1
V: TRBV9
length: 15
D: NA
size: NA
DNA: TGTGCCAGCAGCGCCTCCGTTGGCGTCACTAGGGTAGCTTTCTTT
CDR3: CASSASVGVTRVAFF

J: TRBJ1-1
V: TRBV20-1
length: 14
D: NA
size: few
DNA: TGCAGTGCTAGAGTCGGGGGACCGAACACTGAAGCTTTCTTT
CDR3: CSARVGGPNTEAFF

J: TRBJ1-2
V: TRBV6-6
length: 15
D: TRBD1
size: few
DNA: TGTGCCAGCAGTTACCCGGACAGGGAAAACTATGGCTACACCTTC
CDR3: CASSYPDRENYGYTF

J: TRBJ2-7
V: TRBV6-1
length: 13
D: NA
size: NA
DNA: TGTGCCAGCAGTGCGAGCGGAAATTACGAGCAGTACTTC
CDR3: CASSASGNYEQYF

J: TRBJ2-7
V: TRBV11-1
length: 15
D: NA
size: NA
DNA: TGTGCCAGCAGCTTAGCTCAGACGAGCTCCTACGAGCAGTACTTC
CDR3: CASSLAQTSSYEQYF

J: TRBJ1-1
V: TRBV6-6
length: 12
D: NA
size: few
DNA: TGTGCCAGCAGGGACGGGTCCTCTGAAGCTTTCTTT
CDR3: CASRDGSSEAFF

J: TRBJ2-7
V: TRBV9
length: 15
D: TRBD2
size: NA
DNA: TGTGCCAGCAGCGTTGAGCCGGGACTAGCCTACGAGCAGTACTTC
CDR3: CASSVEPGLAYEQYF

J: TRBJ2-2
V: TRBV5-6
length: 13
D: NA
size: many
DNA: TGTGCCAGCAGCTGGGCCGGCACCGGGGAGCTGTTTTTT
CDR3: CASSWAGTGELFF

J: TRBJ2-2
V: TRBV12-3/TRBV12-4
length: 14
D: TRBD1
size: few
DNA: TGTGCCAGCAGTCTACAGGGGTTCAGGGGGGAGCTGTTTTTT
CDR3: CASSLQGFRGELFF

J: TRBJ2-7
V: TRBV4-1
length: 15
D: NA
size: once
DNA: TGCGCCAGCAGCCAAGATGCTCGAGGCGATGGCGAGCAGTACTTC
CDR3: CASSQDARGDGEQYF

J: TRBJ2-7
V: TRBV5-1
length: 15
D: TRBD1
size: few
DNA: TGCGCCAGCAGCATGACAGGGCCAAGCTCCTACGAGCAGTACTTC
CDR3: CASSMTGPSSYEQYF

J: TRBJ2-7
V: TRBV15
length: 20
D: NA
size: NA
DNA: TGTGCCACCAGCAGACTTACCCCGGGAGCCTCCCGGGGGGCCTCCTACGAGCAGTACTTC
CDR3: CATSRLTPGASRGASYEQYF

J: TRBJ2-4
V: TRBV5-1
length: 14
D: TRBD1
size: many
DNA: TGCGCCAGCAGCCCCAGGGACAGGGCAAACATTCAGTACTTC
CDR3: CASSPRDRANIQYF

J: TRBJ1-3
V: TRBV27
length: 15
D: NA
size: NA
DNA: TGTGCCAGCTGGGGGGGGGGCTTCTCTGGAAACACCATATATTTT
CDR3: CASWGGGFSGNTIYF

J: TRBJ2-1
V: TRBV12-3/TRBV12-4
length: 15
D: TRBD2
size: many
DNA: TGTGCCAGCAGTTTTATGGGGAGGGGTCACAATGAGCAGTTCTTC
CDR3: CASSFMGRGHNEQFF

J: TRBJ2-1
V: TRBV11-1
length: 17
D: TRBD1
size: few
DNA: TGTGCCAGCAGCTTAGCAATTGAGACAGGGGATTACAATGAGCAGTTCTTC
CDR3: CASSLAIETGDYNEQFF

J: TRBJ1-2
V: TRBV7-2
length: 16
D: TRBD1
size: once
DNA: TGTGCCAGCAGCTTAGGCGGGACAGGGGGCGTAGAGGGCTACACCTTC
CDR3: CASSLGGTGGVEGYTF

J: TRBJ1-6
V: TRBV7-9
length: 16
D: NA
size: few
DNA: TGTGCCAGCACCGAAGACCCGACAGCGTATAATTCACCCCTCCACTTT
CDR3: CASTEDPTAYNSPLHF

J: TRBJ2-1
V: TRBV5-1
length: 15
D: NA
size: few
DNA: TGCGCCAGCAGCGCCGAAACCAGACGGCCTAATGAGCAGTTCTTC
CDR3: CASSAETRRPNEQFF

J: TRBJ2-3
V: TRBV10-3
length: 13
D: TRBD1
size: NA
DNA: TGTGCCACCAGGGGGCCTGGGACAGATACGCAGTATTTT
CDR3: CATRGPGTDTQYF

J: TRBJ1-2
V: TRBV5-1
length: 13
D: NA
size: few
DNA: TGCGCCAGCAGCTTCAATCAGGGAGGAGGCTACACCTTC
CDR3: CASSFNQGGGYTF

J: TRBJ1-1
V: TRBV4-1
length: 13
D: NA
size: NA
DNA: TGCGCCAGCAGCCGCAGGGATAACACTGAAGCTTTCTTT
CDR3: CASSRRDNTEAFF

J: TRBJ2-7
V: TRBV20-1
length: 16
D: TRBD1
size: NA
DNA: TGCAGTGCTAGCGTCCCGGGACAGGGGCCGAGGTACGAGCAGTACTTC
CDR3: CSASVPGQGPRYEQYF

J: TRBJ1-1
V: TRBV4-3
length: 15
D: NA
size: once
DNA: TGCGCCAGCAGCCCAATCGGCCAGGGCTCCACTGAAGCTTTCTTT
CDR3: CASSPIGQGSTEAFF

J: TRBJ2-1
V: TRBV3-1
length: 15
D: NA
size: NA
DNA: TGTGCCAGCAGCCAAGAATCCGGGAGATTAAATGAGCAGTTCTTC
CDR3: CASSQESGRLNEQFF

J: TRBJ2-7
V: TRBV20-1
length: 17
D: TRBD2
size: few
DNA: TGCAGTGCTACCCCAATCCTCGGGACTAAAACGGCCTACGAGCAGTACTTC
CDR3: CSATPILGTKTAYEQYF

J: TRBJ1-6
V: TRBV7-9
length: 13
D: NA
size: NA
DNA: TGTGCCAGCAGCTCCCGGGAAGCTTCACCCCTCCACTTT
CDR3: CASSSREASPLHF

J: TRBJ2-3
V: TRBV5-1
length: 16
D: NA
size: NA
DNA: TGCGCCAGCAGCTTGGTTTTCGCGGGTCTCTTAGATACGCAGTATTTT
CDR3: CASSLVFAGLLDTQYF